These 3 T cell receptor beta chains came from one sample sequenced in a study of CD8 T cells in Susac syndrome. The authors reverse transcribed 0.5 to 1 ug RNA with random hexamers. TCRdb re-called the immunoSEQ multiplex PCR reads through MiXCR, storing one row per CDR3 protein. The sample lists some 300,000 distinct CDR3 sequences, 65% to 90% occurring once. Sequencing input: CD8+ T cells from PBMCs. Receptor source: a human donor with multiple sclerosis.

The rearrangement joins TRBV5-4 to TRBJ1-5; the D is unclear. CDR3 length: 13 residues. Trimming took 0 bases from V and 4 from J, leaving 5 bases between them. Germline CDR1 is SGHNT and CDR2 is YYREEE (reference sequence). CDR3 nucleotide sequence: TGTGCCAGCAGCTTGGGCGAAAATCAGCCCCAGCATTTT. This gives the protein CASSLGENQPQHF.

The chain joins TRBV6-2 or TRBV6-3 to TRBJ1-5; 7 bases line up with TRBD1. Germline CDR1 reads MNHEY; CDR2 reads SVGEGT. V shed 6 bases and J 6 bases; nucleotides not matched to a gene: 11. The CDR3 totals 15 residues. The CDR3 is CASSYPRGTGQPQHF. The CDR3 nucleotides read TGTGCCAGCAGCTACCCCAGGGGGACCGGTCAGCCCCAGCATTTT.

The chain combines TRBV30 with TRBJ2-1, with 10 bases that match TRBD2. The CDR3 spans 14 residues. The J segment lost 6 bases and the V segment lost 2 bases, leaving 4 bases of the junction unmatched. In germline, CDR1 is GTSNPN, CDR2 SVGIG (reference sequence). CDR3 region: CAWSRLAGVNEQFF. The CDR3, as DNA: TGTGCCTGGAGTAGGCTAGCGGGAGTCAATGAGCAGTTCTTC.